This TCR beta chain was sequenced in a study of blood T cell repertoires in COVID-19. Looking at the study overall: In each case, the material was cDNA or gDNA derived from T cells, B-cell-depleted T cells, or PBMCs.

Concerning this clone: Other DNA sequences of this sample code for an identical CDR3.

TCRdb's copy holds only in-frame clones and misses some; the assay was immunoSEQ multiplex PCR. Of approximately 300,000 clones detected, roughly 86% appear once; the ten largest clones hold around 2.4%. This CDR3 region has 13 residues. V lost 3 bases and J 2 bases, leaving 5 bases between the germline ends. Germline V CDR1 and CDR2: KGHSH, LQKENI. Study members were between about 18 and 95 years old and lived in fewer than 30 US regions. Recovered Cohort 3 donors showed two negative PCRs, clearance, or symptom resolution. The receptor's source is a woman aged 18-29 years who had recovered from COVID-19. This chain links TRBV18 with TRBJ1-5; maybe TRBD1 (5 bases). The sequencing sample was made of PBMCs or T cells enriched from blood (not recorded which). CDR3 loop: CASSPTGNQPQHF. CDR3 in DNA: TGTGCCAGCTCACCGACAGGCAATCAGCCCCAGCATTTT.